This T cell receptor beta chain was captured in a study of blood T cells in healthy people across ages. A second PCR, run for about 6 to 11 cycles, used a sample-barcoded 5' primer plus a J-beta primer mix. TCRdb processed the 5' RACE reads anew with MiXCR; each CDR3 protein has one entry. The sample comprises approximately 1.5 million distinct CDR3 sequences, about 35% of which are singletons, and over 9% rests with the top ten. With 2 bases clipped from V and 5 bases from J, the junction kept 4 bases outside the gene matches. This CDR3 contains 14 residues. This clonotype was counted between two and nine times.

The chain is built from TRBV12-3 or TRBV12-4 and TRBJ2-5; TRBD1 matches 8 bases. Sequencing used blood. The receptor comes from a woman aged 25 to 39 in good health. The CDR3: CASSLTGGIETQYF. CDR3 in DNA: TGTGCCAGCAGTTTAACAGGGGGGATCGAGACCCAGTACTTC.